The entry that follows covers one T cell receptor beta chain sequence. Its cognate antigen is unknown. RNA was extracted and reverse transcribed into cDNA as the sequencing template. The protocol was immunoSEQ multiplex PCR, while the TCRdb copy is restricted to in-frame clones and leaves out a portion. In the table there are roughly 120,000 clones, about two fifths of which are singletons. The sample originates from a study of CD8+ T cells in alopecia areata. Study-wide context: It was oral tofacitinib, at 5 to 10 mg twice daily, that treated patients received. Study conclusions and caveats: Among the cells sequenced in scalp samples are also the resident alphabeta T cells of normal skin.

The clonotype originates from a human donor with alopecia areata. The source material was CD4+ T cells sorted from blood.

The CDR3 region is CASSRTSGNQETQYF. CDR3 nucleotides: TGCGCCAGCAGTCGTACTAGCGGGAACCAAGAGACCCAGTACTTC. The V and J genes are TRBV23-1 and TRBJ2-5; 10 bases align to TRBD2. TRBV23-1 is an ORF, with its function uncertain. Trimming cost V 4 bases and J 0 bases; bases outside gene matches: 2. This CDR3 region has 15 residues.